This T cell receptor (beta chain) was profiled in a study of cytomegalovirus exposure and HLA in healthy donors. As regards this clone: Antigen unknown.

Notes on the study in general: Solely CMV serostatus was available to characterize immune exposure. Researchers reported in a later analysis that a missense DCLRE1C variant was tied to TCR beta V- and J-gene trimming.

13 Jbeta primers and 60 Vbeta primers were used for the PCR. Assay used: immunoSEQ multiplex PCR; TCRdb lists only in-frame clones, some missing. This repertoire shows fewer than 250,000 clones, 70% to 80% found once; its top ten account for roughly 2.1%. V was trimmed by 2 bases and J by 10 bases, leaving 18 bases between them. This CDR3 contains 15 residues. The germline V gene has CDR1 SGHTA and CDR2 FQGNSA. The sample taken for sequencing was PBMCs. J is TRBJ2-1 and V is TRBV7-2, with D possibly TRBD2 on 5 matching bases. The source is a woman aged 25 to 39 in good health and CMV-seropositive. The CDR3 DNA follows: TGTGCCAGCAGCTTATCGGGGAATACAATCGGGGAGCAGTTCTTC. It yields the protein CASSLSGNTIGEQFF.